Presented here are 10 T cell receptor beta chains from one specimen sequenced in a study of identical twins. TCRdb reanalysed the 5' RACE reads using MiXCR and keeps one entry per CDR3 protein. Among 250,000 or so distinct CDR3 sequences, 6% to 8.5% were seen once, and the ten largest hold approximately 5.4%. The sample was also linked to a second study, of yellow fever vaccine responses in identical twins.

The material sequenced was CD8+ T cells sorted from blood. These receptors were taken from a woman younger than 35 in good health.

This clonotype was found many times. The gene calls are TRBV24-1 and TRBJ2-3; 10 bases are shared with TRBD1. The CDR3 length is 18 residues. The V gene's germline CDR1 is KGHDR and CDR2 SFDVKD. V lost 0 bases, J lost 4 bases, and 9 bases stayed unmatched. The CDR3 nucleotides read TGTGCCACCAGTGATTTGCAAATCGACAGGGGGCATGCAGATACGCAGTATTTT. Its translation: CATSDLQIDRGHADTQYF.

The chain combines TRBV9 with TRBJ2-7; weak D call: TRBD1 (6 bases). Germline V gene data show CDR1 as SGDLS and CDR2 as YYNGEE. The length of the CDR3 is 14 residues. V lost 2 bases and J lost 0, with 9 bases in between. CDR3 residues: CASSVVDSSYEQYF. CDR3 DNA sequence: TGTGCCAGCAGCGTCGTGGACAGCTCCTACGAGCAGTACTTC.

The chain combines TRBV7-6 with TRBJ2-1; D is unclear. CDR3 length equals 16 residues. From germline, CDR1 is SGHVS and CDR2 FNYEAQ. Trimming shortened V by 0 bases and J by 4 bases, and 13 bases separated the two germline ends. In DNA, the CDR3 is TGTGCCAGCAGCTTAGCGGTGTCTAGGCGATACAATGAGCAGTTCTTC. Translating it yields CASSLAVSRRYNEQFF.

The genes are TRBV4-1 and TRBJ2-1; 12 bases map to TRBD2. J was trimmed by 6 bases and V by 4 bases; bases with no gene match: 4. Germline V gene data show CDR1 as MGHRA and CDR2 as YSYEKL. The CDR3 is 15 residues long. CDR3 in DNA: TGCGCCAGCAGCCTCGGGACTAGCGGGCCCAATGAGCAGTTCTTC. Its protein product is CASSLGTSGPNEQFF.

The chain links TRBV7-6 to TRBJ2-1; a possible D gene is TRBD2 (5 bases). Per germline, CDR1 SGHVS and CDR2 FNYEAQ. The CDR3 covers 15 residues. Trimming pared 2 bases from V and 1 base from J, leaving 9 bases between. DNA for the CDR3: TGTGCCAGCAGCTTAACGGAGGTTTCCTACAATGAGCAGTTCTTC. Translated, it gives CASSLTEVSYNEQFF.

The genes are TRBV27 and TRBJ2-7; the match to TRBD1 covers 7 bases. There are 15 residues in the CDR3. Looked up from germline, CDR1 is MNHEY and CDR2 is SMNVEV (reference sequence). Trimming took 5 bases from V and 0 from J; bases not matched to a gene: 7. The CDR3, as DNA: TGTGCCAGCAGTCAAACCTGGGACAGCTCCTACGAGCAGTACTTC. This encodes CASSQTWDSSYEQYF.

This chain joins TRBV12-3 or TRBV12-4 and TRBJ1-6; unclear D gene. CDR3 length: 13 amino acids. V lost 5 bases to trimming and J lost 7 bases, with 9 bases between them. CDR3 in amino acids: CASSPGRNSPLHF. Written as DNA, the CDR3 is TGTGCCAGCAGTCCTGGACGGAATTCACCCCTCCACTTT.

This clonotype was seen at least ten times. V gene TRBV9 combines with J gene TRBJ1-4, with 7 bases lining up with TRBD1. The CDR3 covers 14 residues. V lost 2 bases to trimming and J lost 5 bases; unmatched junction nucleotides: 3. In germline, CDR1 is SGDLS, CDR2 YYNGEE. Here the CDR3 DNA reads TGTGCCAGCAGCGTCGGACAGGCAAATGAAAAACTGTTTTTT. Encoded protein: CASSVGQANEKLFF.

This clonotype was counted a few times. This chain connects TRBV13 to TRBJ2-3; 9 bases align to TRBD1. After removal of 5 bases from V and 0 bases from J, the junction contained 6 bases not matched to a gene. The CDR3 contains 16 residues. Germline V gives CDR1 PRHDT, CDR2 FYEKMQ (reference sequence). The CDR3 DNA follows: TGTGCCAGCAGCCCCGGGACAGGGACTAGCACAGATACGCAGTATTTT. As protein: CASSPGTGTSTDTQYF. Complete variable domain (other parts from reference TRBV13 and TRBJ2-3): AAGVIQSPRHLIKEKRETATLKCYPIPRHDTVYWYQQGPGQDPQFLISFYEKMQSDKGSIPDRFSAQQFSDYHSELNMSSLELGDSALYFCASSPGTGTSTDTQYFGPGTRLTVL.

This clonotype was counted at least ten times. V gene TRBV12-3 or TRBV12-4 combines with J gene TRBJ2-5; TRBD2 agrees at 13 bases. The CDR3 has 17 residues. Trimming took 5 bases from V and 1 from J; bases not matched to a gene: 7. CDR3 amino acids: CASSPRLAGGIQETQYF. The CDR3 nucleotides are TGTGCCAGCAGTCCCCGACTAGCGGGAGGCATCCAAGAGACCCAGTACTTC.